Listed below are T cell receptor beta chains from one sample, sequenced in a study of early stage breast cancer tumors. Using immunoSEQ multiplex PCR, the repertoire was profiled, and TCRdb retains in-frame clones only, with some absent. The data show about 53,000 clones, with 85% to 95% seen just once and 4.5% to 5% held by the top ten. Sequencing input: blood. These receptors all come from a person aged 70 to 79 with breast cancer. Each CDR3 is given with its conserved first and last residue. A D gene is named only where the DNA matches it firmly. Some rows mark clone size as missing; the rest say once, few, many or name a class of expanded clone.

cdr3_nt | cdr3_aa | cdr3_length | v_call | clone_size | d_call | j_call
TGCAGCATCCACACAGCTAACTATGGCTACACCTTC | CSIHTANYGYTF | 12 | TRBV29-1 | few | - | TRBJ1-2
TGTGCCACCAGCAGAGCTCTGGGGACAGGGGATGAAAAACTGTTTTTT | CATSRALGTGDEKLFF | 16 | TRBV15 | - | TRBD1 | TRBJ1-4
TGTGCCAGCAGCCAAGATCACGGCGGGAGCCCCCACAATGAGCAGTTCTTC | CASSQDHGGSPHNEQFF | 17 | TRBV4-2 | - | TRBD2 | TRBJ2-1
TGTGCCAGCAGCCCCAAGGGGAGGAACGAAAAACTGTTTTTT | CASSPKGRNEKLFF | 14 | TRBV7-9 | - | - | TRBJ1-4
TGTGCCAGCAGTTCTAGTCCCTCCTATGGCTACACCTTC | CASSSSPSYGYTF | 13 | TRBV14 | - | - | TRBJ1-2
TGTGCCAGTAGGGTAAGGGTAGCGGGGGGTACAGATACGCAGTATTTT | CASRVRVAGGTDTQYF | 16 | TRBV19 | once | TRBD2 | TRBJ2-3
TGTGCCAGCAGTTCAAGACTTCCTTGGGGGGGAAATCAGCCCCAGCATTTT | CASSSRLPWGGNQPQHF | 17 | TRBV28 | - | - | TRBJ1-5
TGTGCCAGCAGTTCTCTCGTAGGGGCCTACGAGCAGTACTTC | CASSSLVGAYEQYF | 14 | TRBV28 | once | - | TRBJ2-7
TGTGCCAGCAGTCCACAGCGGAGCTCCTACAATGAGCAGTTCTTC | CASSPQRSSYNEQFF | 15 | TRBV27 | once | - | TRBJ2-1
TGTGCCAGCAGCCTGACTAGCGGGAACTACAATGAGCAGTTCTTC | CASSLTSGNYNEQFF | 15 | TRBV27 | - | TRBD2 | TRBJ2-1
TGTGCCAGAAGCCAGACTAGCAAGCTCGAGCAGTACTTC | CARSQTSKLEQYF | 13 | TRBV5-3 | - | TRBD2 | TRBJ2-7
TGTGCCAGCAGCCTATCCGGGACAGGGGGCGGCTACACCTTC | CASSLSGTGGGYTF | 14 | TRBV5-5 | - | TRBD1 | TRBJ1-2
TGTGCCAGCGGCCGGGACAGGGGGACAGATACGCAGTATTTT | CASGRDRGTDTQYF | 14 | TRBV11-2 | - | TRBD1 | TRBJ2-3
TGCGCCAGCAGCTTGGGGTTTGGACTAGAGGGAGGTAATGAGCAGTTCTTC | CASSLGFGLEGGNEQFF | 17 | TRBV5-1 | - | TRBD2 | TRBJ2-1
TGTGCCAGCAGCCGCCGGGGGACGTATAATTCACCCCTCCACTTT | CASSRRGTYNSPLHF | 15 | TRBV5-6 | - | - | TRBJ1-6
TGTGCCAGCAGCTTCGGTGTTTTGAACACCGGGGAGCTGTTTTTT | CASSFGVLNTGELFF | 15 | TRBV11-3 | - | - | TRBJ2-2
TGTGCCAGCAGCTTAGGGCAGGGTTCGGGCACAGATACGCAGTATTTT | CASSLGQGSGTDTQYF | 16 | TRBV11-3 | - | - | TRBJ2-3
TGTGCCAGCACCTCAGGAGGAGATACGCAGTATTTT | CASTSGGDTQYF | 12 | TRBV7-2 | once | - | TRBJ2-3
TGTGCCAGCAGAAATCAGGGGACCCAGAAAGGCTACACCTTC | CASRNQGTQKGYTF | 14 | TRBV7-9 | - | - | TRBJ1-2
TGTGCCAGCAGCCAACTGAGACTAGAGGGTGAGCAGTTCTTC | CASSQLRLEGEQFF | 14 | TRBV7-2 | once | - | TRBJ2-1
TGTGCCAGCAGCGTGTCGGGGGGCTCTGGGACCGGGGAGCTGTTTTTT | CASSVSGGSGTGELFF | 16 | TRBV9 | - | - | TRBJ2-2
TGTGCCTGGATGGGGGCCCCTTACCAAAATTCACCCCTCCACTTT | CAWMGAPYQNSPLHF | 15 | TRBV30 | - | - | TRBJ1-6
TGTGCCAGCAGCTTAAGCTGGGGACAGCTCACCGGGGAGCTGTTTTTT | CASSLSWGQLTGELFF | 16 | TRBV11-3 | - | TRBD1 | TRBJ2-2
TGCGCCAGCAGCCAAGTGACAGGGGCAGATACGCAGTATTTT | CASSQVTGADTQYF | 14 | TRBV4-3 | - | TRBD1 | TRBJ2-3
TGTGCCAGTAGTTGGGGGAGGGAAAATAGCAATCAGCCCCAGCATTTT | CASSWGRENSNQPQHF | 16 | TRBV19 | - | - | TRBJ1-5
TGTGCCAGCAGCTTATTTGTTGGGGCTGGCTACACCTTC | CASSLFVGAGYTF | 13 | TRBV14 | - | - | TRBJ1-2
TGTGCCAGCAGCTTATTCGGGAACTATGGCTACACCTTC | CASSLFGNYGYTF | 13 | TRBV7-9 | - | - | TRBJ1-2
TGTGCCACCTTCACAGGGACGGTCGGGGAGCTGTTTTTT | CATFTGTVGELFF | 13 | TRBV10-3 | - | - | TRBJ2-2